The 24 T cell receptor beta chains in this list originate from one sample, sequenced in a study of T cells expressing NK-cell markers. One entry per CDR3 protein, without DNA, is what TCRdb gives after re-calling the 5' RACE reads. This sample contains about 450,000 distinct CDR3 sequences. The specimen was blood T cells: a sorted CD56 or NKG2C T cell subset, CD4+ or CD8+ T cells, or bulk PBMC T cells (not recorded which). The receptors stem from a woman aged 18 to 75 in good health.

The genes are TRBV6-5 and TRBJ2-5. The CDR3 covers 13 residues. Germline V gene data show CDR1 as MNHEY and CDR2 as SVGAGI. This chain's CDR3 is CASSYSTVETQYF.

V usage is TRBV6-5 and J usage is TRBJ1-6. The CDR3 has 18 amino acids. Germline V gene sequence: CDR1 MNHEY, CDR2 SVGAGI. This CDR3 is CASSWSGGGTPIGSPLHF.

The gene calls are TRBV29-1 and TRBJ2-4. The CDR3 runs to 15 residues. The germline V gene encodes CDR1 SQVTM and CDR2 ANQGSEA. The CDR3 reads CSVESTVDLQNIQYF.

This chain connects TRBV6-2 or TRBV6-3 to TRBJ2-1; TCRdb names TRBD2, which stays unverified in the absence of DNA. CDR1 is MNHEY and CDR2 is SVGEGT in the germline V gene. The CDR3 is 12 residues long. The CDR3 reads CAVSGRVNEQFF.

The chain joins TRBV7-3 to TRBJ2-3; TCRdb returns TRBD1, unconfirmable since there is no DNA. The germline CDR1 and CDR2 sequences are SGHTA and FQGTGA. The CDR3 length is 15 residues. CDR3 loop: CASSLSATGTDTQYF.

The chain recombines TRBV6-1 with TRBJ2-3; TCRdb lists TRBD1, though no DNA is available to test this call. Germline CDR1 MNHNS, CDR2 SASEGT. The CDR3 has 15 amino acids. The CDR3 here is CASSPGTASTDTQYF.

The chain recombines TRBV6-2 or TRBV6-3 with TRBJ2-2; TCRdb lists TRBD1, though no DNA is available to test this call. The CDR3 sequence is 15 residues long. Germline CDR1 reads MNHEY; CDR2 reads SVGEGT. CDR3 sequence reads: CASSAAGTDTGELFF.

The J gene is TRBJ1-3, the V gene TRBV12-3 or TRBV12-4; the TRBD1 assignment by TCRdb is unverifiable without DNA. CDR3 length: 14 residues. The CDR3 sequence is CASSPQGIGNTIYF.

V usage is TRBV5-4 and J usage is TRBJ2-5; TCRdb calls TRBD2, which cannot be checked without DNA. CDR3 length equals 15 residues. Per the germline V gene, CDR1 is SGHNT and CDR2 is YYREEE (reference sequence). The CDR3 sequence: CASSSAAGGRETQYF.

This chain uses TRBV7-3 with TRBJ2-2; TCRdb's assignment of TRBD1 cannot be checked, as there is no DNA. Per the germline V gene, CDR1 is SGHTA and CDR2 is FQGTGA. The CDR3 has 14 residues. CDR3 region: CASSLSGAGGELFF.

The CDR3: CSARGQNYGYTF. The gene calls are TRBV20-1 and TRBJ1-2; TCRdb proposes TRBD1, but this gene call is untestable without DNA. The CDR3 is 12 amino acids. Germline V gives CDR1 DFQATT, CDR2 SNEGSKA (reference sequence).

The rearrangement uses TRBV7-2 and TRBJ2-3; the D call from TCRdb, TRBD2, cannot be confirmed without DNA. The V gene's germline CDR1 is SGHTA and CDR2 FQGNSA. The CDR3 runs 14 residues. CDR3 amino acids: CASSLASGEKTQYF.

The rearrangement uses TRBV14 and TRBJ2-1; the TRBD2 assignment by TCRdb is unverifiable without DNA. The CDR3 consists of 16 residues. Germline-derived CDR1 and CDR2 are SGHDN and FVKESK. The CDR3: CASSRTLAANYNEQFF.

J is TRBJ1-2 and V is TRBV27; TCRdb designates TRBD1, a call that cannot be tested without DNA. The germline V gene encodes CDR1 MNHEY and CDR2 SMNVEV (reference sequence). The CDR3 extends over 14 amino acids. The CDR3 reads CASSLTGGGYGYTF.

The chain joins TRBV12-3 or TRBV12-4 to TRBJ1-5; TCRdb's assignment of TRBD1 cannot be checked, as there is no DNA. This CDR3 has 16 amino acids. CDR3 region: CASSISGLGGNQPQHF.

The rearrangement joins TRBV12-3 or TRBV12-4 to TRBJ2-2. The CDR3 covers 18 residues. This CDR3 reads CASSLKFIGLANTGELFF.

The chain has TRBV2 and TRBJ2-1; TCRdb's D call, TRBD1, is unchecked because there is no DNA. The CDR3 sequence is 16 residues long. CDR1 SNHLY and CDR2 FYNNEI come from the germline V gene. The chain's CDR3 is CASSYTGTGVRDEQFF.

V and J are TRBV12-3 or TRBV12-4 and TRBJ1-1. The CDR3 extends over 14 amino acids. CDR3 region: CASCRVLANTEAFF.

V gene TRBV20-1 combines with J gene TRBJ2-2; TCRdb lists TRBD2, though no DNA is available to test this call. Germline V gene lookup returns CDR1 DFQATT and CDR2 SNEGSKA (reference sequence). This CDR3 is built from 18 residues. CDR3 residues: CSARGQLLAGGGTGELFF.

The chain links TRBV12-3 or TRBV12-4 to TRBJ1-6. The CDR3 is 12 amino acids. The CDR3 is CASSGPLLALHF.

The rearrangement links TRBV4-2 to TRBJ1-2. Germline V gene data show CDR1 as LGHNA and CDR2 as YNFKEQ. The CDR3 has 14 amino acids. This chain's CDR3 is CASSQSPAGKGYTF.

This chain links TRBV19 with TRBJ2-2; TCRdb returns TRBD2, unconfirmable since there is no DNA. Germline V gives CDR1 LNHDA, CDR2 SQIVND (reference sequence). This CDR3 is built from 15 residues. CDR3 region: CASSISGSRTGELFF.

The V call is TRBV9, the J call TRBJ2-7; TCRdb selects TRBD2, and the lack of DNA leaves this call unchecked. CDR3 length equals 14 residues. Per the germline V gene, CDR1 is SGDLS and CDR2 is YYNGEE. The CDR3: CASSPWTSGNEQYF.

This chain connects TRBV5-1 to TRBJ2-4; TCRdb designates TRBD1, a call that cannot be tested without DNA. Per germline, CDR1 SGHRS and CDR2 YFSETQ. The CDR3 length is 15 residues. The CDR3 protein is CASSLDGAWRNIQYF.